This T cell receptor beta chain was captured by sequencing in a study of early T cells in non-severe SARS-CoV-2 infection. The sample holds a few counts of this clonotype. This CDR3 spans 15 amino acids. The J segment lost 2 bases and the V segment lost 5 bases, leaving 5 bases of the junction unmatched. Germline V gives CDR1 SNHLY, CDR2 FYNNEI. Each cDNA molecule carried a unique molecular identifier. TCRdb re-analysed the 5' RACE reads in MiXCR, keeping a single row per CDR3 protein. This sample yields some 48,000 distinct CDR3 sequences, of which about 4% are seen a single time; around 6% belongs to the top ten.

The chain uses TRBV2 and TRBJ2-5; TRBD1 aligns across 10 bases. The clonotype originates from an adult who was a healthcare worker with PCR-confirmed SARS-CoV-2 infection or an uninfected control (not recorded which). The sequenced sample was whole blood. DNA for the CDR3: TGTGCCAGCAGTCAACCGGACAGGGGGCAAGAGACCCAGTACTTC. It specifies CASSQPDRGQETQYF. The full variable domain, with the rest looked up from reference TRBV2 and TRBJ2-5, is EPEVTQTPSHQVTQMGQEVILRCVPISNHLYFYWYRQILGQKVEFLVSFYNNEISEKSEIFDDQFSVERPDGSNFTLKIRSTKLEDSAMYFCASSQPDRGQETQYFGPGTRLLVL.